This T cell receptor beta chain is from a study of blood T cell repertoires in COVID-19. Study in general: Sites in the United States, Italy and Spain provided acute and convalescent COVID-19 samples. The analysed material was cDNA or gDNA that came from T cells, B-cell-depleted T cells, or PBMCs.

The ends were cut back, 10 bases at V and 1 base at J, with 16 bases in the middle. Germline V gene lookup returns CDR1 LNHDA and CDR2 SQIVND (reference sequence). The CDR3 consists of 14 residues. Original handling: The assay estimated nucleated cells by amplifying reference gene primers. Sequencing was performed with immunoSEQ multiplex PCR; in TCRdb, only in-frame clones are kept and a portion is missing. The V and J calls and the clone size are those of that table, but D and trimming were determined from the DNA. The table lists 40,000 or so clones, just over 85% of them singletons. This chain joins TRBV19 and TRBJ2-5; TRBD2 is a possible D gene (5 bases). The TCR comes from a man between 40 and 49 years old with active COVID-19. Sequencing was carried out using peripheral blood. The CDR3 protein is CAIKPSRSQETQYF. The DNA of the CDR3 is TGTGCCATCAAACCTAGCCGAAGCCAAGAGACCCAGTACTTC. Full variable domain (outside the CDR3, taken from reference TRBV19 and TRBJ2-5): DGGITQSPKYLFRKEGQNVTLSCEQNLNHDAMYWYRQDPGQGLRLIYYSQIVNDFQKGDIAEGYSVSREKKESFPLTVTSAQKNPTAFYLCAIKPSRSQETQYFGPGTRLLVL.